Presented here are 22 T cell receptor beta chains from one specimen sequenced in a study of cytomegalovirus exposure and HLA in healthy donors. Vbeta (60) and Jbeta (13) primers were used in the PCR. Assay: immunoSEQ multiplex PCR; the TCRdb copy retains only in-frame clones and omits some. The sample shows about 91,000 clones, approximately 78% of them seen only once. Source material: PBMCs. The receptor set was obtained from a male donor in good health and CMV-seropositive.

The CDR3 DNA sequence: TGTGCCAGCAGGGACTCCGAAACTATCACAGATACGCAGTATTTT. Amino acids: CASRDSETITDTQYF. V is TRBV7-9 and J is TRBJ2-3; perhaps TRBD2 as D (5 bases). CDR3 length equals 15 residues. V lost 6 bases and J 2 bases, leaving 15 bases between the germline ends. Germline assignment: CDR1 SEHNR and CDR2 FQNEAQ (reference sequence).

The rearrangement links TRBV9 to TRBJ2-3, with TRBD1 matching over 9 bases. The CDR3 totals 15 residues. Germline CDR1 and CDR2: SGDLS and YYNGEE. Unmatched junction bases numbered 8, after V lost 3 bases and J lost 6 bases. The CDR3 sequence: CASSARTGEFDTQYF. CDR3 DNA: TGTGCCAGCAGCGCCAGGACAGGGGAGTTCGATACGCAGTATTTT.

This clone came up a few times. The genes are TRBV18 and TRBJ2-7; the D is unclear. The germline V gene has CDR1 KGHSH and CDR2 LQKENI. This CDR3 spans 13 amino acids. V was pared by 2 bases and J by 7 bases, with 12 bases between. DNA of the CDR3: TGTGCCAGCTCACCAGGCGCGGTAAGGGAGCAGTACTTC. Its protein is CASSPGAVREQYF.

The table lists this clone with a few counts. The V and J genes are TRBV10-2 and TRBJ2-7, with 7 bases matching TRBD2. Trimming at V came to 3 bases and at J to 3 bases, leaving 11 bases not matched to a gene. The germline V gene has CDR1 WSHSY and CDR2 SAAADI. The CDR3 length is 16 residues. CDR3 sequence: CASSDGSTGGFYEQYF. The CDR3 nucleotides read TGCGCCAGCAGTGATGGATCAACGGGAGGCTTCTACGAGCAGTACTTC.

V usage is TRBV5-1 and J usage is TRBJ1-2; 7 positions match TRBD1. Germline assignment: CDR1 SGHRS and CDR2 YFSETQ. V shed 0 bases, J shed 0 bases, and the junction held 5 bases outside the gene matches. The CDR3 is made up of 16 amino acids. The CDR3 nucleotides read TGCGCCAGCAGCTTGGCCGGACAGGACTCTAACTATGGCTACACCTTC. Residues: CASSLAGQDSNYGYTF. Supplemented by reference TRBV5-1 and TRBJ1-2, the full variable domain reads KAGVTQTPRYLIKTRGQQVTLSCSPISGHRSVSWYQQTPGQGLQFLFEYFSETQRNKGNFPGRFSGRQFSNSRSEMNVSTLELGDSALYLCASSLAGQDSNYGYTFGSGTRLTVV.

This chain joins TRBV28 and TRBJ2-3; 7 nucleotides match TRBD1. Trimming cost V 5 bases and J 6 bases; bases outside gene matches: 11. This CDR3 is built from 15 residues. Germline V CDR1 and CDR2: MDHEN, SYDVKM. CDR3 nucleotide sequence: TGTGCCAGCAGTGAACGCCTGACAGGGCGGGATACGCAGTATTTT. This translates into CASSERLTGRDTQYF.

This clone has just a few counts. This chain uses TRBV19 with TRBJ2-1; 10 nucleotides agree with TRBD2. Germline V lookup: CDR1 LNHDA, CDR2 SQIVND (reference sequence). V lost 7 bases, J lost 6 bases, and 3 bases stayed unmatched. The CDR3 has 13 residues. CDR3 sequence reads: CASTSGSFNEQFF. As DNA, the CDR3 is TGTGCCAGTACTAGCGGGAGTTTCAATGAGCAGTTCTTC.

The J gene is TRBJ1-1, the V gene TRBV2; tentative D call: TRBD1 (5 bases). Germline V gene sequence: CDR1 SNHLY, CDR2 FYNNEI. The CDR3 is 12 amino acids. V was cut by 8 bases and J by 4 bases, with 11 bases left in between. CDR3 loop: CASGTFATEAFF. CDR3 coding DNA: TGTGCCAGCGGGACTTTCGCCACTGAAGCTTTCTTT.

The rearrangement uses TRBV10-1 and TRBJ2-5; the D gene is possibly TRBD2 (6 bases). Germline-derived CDR1 and CDR2 are WNHNN and SYGVQD (reference sequence). The V and J ends lost 6 bases and 2 bases respectively, with 22 bases between them. The CDR3 is made up of 17 amino acids. The CDR3 here is CASSPRRGLGAQETQYF. CDR3 coding DNA: TGCGCCAGCAGCCCCCGGAGGGGCCTCGGGGCACAAGAGACCCAGTACTTC.

The chain recombines TRBV7-2 with TRBJ1-1, with TRBD1 as a possible D gene (6 bases). CDR1 and CDR2 from the germline V gene are SGHTA and FQGNSA. Trimming stripped 5 bases from V and 5 bases from J, with 15 bases between. CDR3 length: 14 residues. CDR3 nucleotides: TGTGCCAGCAGCGCAACAGGGTTTCGGACTGAAGCTTTCTTT. Residues: CASSATGFRTEAFF.

V and J are TRBV5-1 and TRBJ2-1; 7 bases are shared with TRBD2. The CDR3 consists of 14 residues. Unmatched junction bases numbered 8, after V lost 4 bases and J lost 7 bases. Germline V gene sequence: CDR1 SGHRS, CDR2 YFSETQ. For the CDR3, the DNA is TGCGCCAGCAGCCTCGCGGGAGTCTCAAATGAGCAGTTCTTC. It encodes CASSLAGVSNEQFF.

This rearrangement joins TRBV7-9 to TRBJ2-7; 8 nucleotides align to TRBD2. The CDR3 is 16 amino acids. The germline CDR1 and CDR2 sequences are SEHNR and FQNEAQ (reference sequence). With V trimmed by 5 bases and J by 4 bases, 13 bases remained unmatched. CDR3 coding DNA: TGTGCCAGCAGCCCCCGGGGGGGGACTCAACCTTACGAGCAGTACTTC. Translated, it gives CASSPRGGTQPYEQYF.

Details on this clone: Other DNA sequences in this sample translate to the same CDR3. J is TRBJ1-1 and V is TRBV29-1; D unclear. The length of the CDR3 is 13 residues. Trimming left V 6 bases short and J 3 bases short, with 14 bases between. Per germline, CDR1 SQVTM and CDR2 ANQGSEA. The CDR3 DNA reads as TGCAGCGTGGCAGGAGGTAGGGACACTGAAGCTTTCTTT. Amino acids: CSVAGGRDTEAFF.

V usage is TRBV19 and J usage is TRBJ1-2; the D is unclear. Trimming removed 5 bases at V and 1 base at J, with 5 bases between. The V gene's germline CDR1 is LNHDA and CDR2 SQIVND (reference sequence). The CDR3 totals 12 residues. CDR3 residues: CASSQRNYGYTF. The CDR3 DNA sequence: TGTGCCAGTAGTCAGCGTAACTATGGCTACACCTTC.

The V gene is TRBV7-7, the J gene TRBJ2-2; 8 nucleotides align to TRBD2. CDR3 length: 15 residues. Losses at the gene ends were 5 bases for V and 4 bases for J; bases not matched to a gene: 6. In germline, CDR1 is SSHAT, CDR2 FNYEAQ (reference sequence). CDR3 DNA sequence: TGTGCCAGCAGCCCCGGGACTAGGACCACCGGGGAGCTGTTTTTT. Protein product: CASSPGTRTTGELFF.

This clone was seen a few times. The chain joins TRBV30 to TRBJ2-7; D remains ambiguous. The CDR3 contains 16 residues. The germline gives CDR1 GTSNPN, CDR2 SVGIG (reference sequence). The germline V and J ends were trimmed by 2 bases and 0 bases, with 17 bases remaining between them. CDR3: CAWSKKPGSTSYEQYF. Here the CDR3 DNA reads TGTGCCTGGAGTAAGAAGCCGGGTTCCACCTCCTACGAGCAGTACTTC.

This chain connects TRBV27 to TRBJ2-1; TRBD2 is a possible D gene (5 bases). The CDR3 has 13 amino acids. Germline V gives CDR1 MNHEY, CDR2 SMNVEV (reference sequence). Trimming removed 5 bases at V and 5 bases at J, with 10 bases between. CDR3 sequence (DNA): TGTGCCAGCAGTCGCCTCGGGAACAATGAGCAGTTCTTC. This translates into CASSRLGNNEQFF.

This chain links TRBV18 with TRBJ2-1; 8 bases are a match to TRBD2. CDR1 KGHSH and CDR2 LQKENI come from the germline V gene. The CDR3 is 17 residues long. V dropped 3 bases and J dropped 0; count of bases not matched to a gene: 7. CDR3 region: CASSPSASGSSYNEQFF. The CDR3 nucleotides read TGTGCCAGCTCACCGAGCGCGAGCGGGAGCTCCTACAATGAGCAGTTCTTC.

The chain carries TRBV7-3 and TRBJ2-5; 8 bases match TRBD2. The J segment lost 7 bases and the V segment lost 6 bases, leaving 13 bases of the junction unmatched. There are 15 residues in the CDR3. CDR1 and CDR2 (germline): SGHTA, FQGTGA. The CDR3, as DNA: TGTGCCAGCAGTCAAGCCGGGGGGGGCGGCTCGACCCAGTACTTC. Residues: CASSQAGGGGSTQYF.

The chain uses TRBV18 and TRBJ1-1; D is undetermined. This CDR3 has 15 residues. The germline gives CDR1 KGHSH, CDR2 LQKENI. V was trimmed by 2 bases and J by 9 bases, leaving 19 bases between them. This CDR3 reads CASSPIPSTSQKAFF. Written as DNA, the CDR3 is TGTGCCAGCTCACCAATCCCATCCACCTCTCAGAAAGCTTTCTTT.

This clone was seen a few times. In DNA, the CDR3 is TGTGCCAGCAGTTTATGGGGGCTAGCGGGAGGCAACCCGAGCTCCTACAATGAGCAGTTCTTC. The encoded protein is CASSLWGLAGGNPSSYNEQFF. This chain uses TRBV28 with TRBJ2-1; 11 bases align to TRBD2. This CDR3 contains 21 residues. The junction had 13 bases not matched to a gene; V was cut back by 0 bases and J by 0 bases. The germline V gene encodes CDR1 MDHEN and CDR2 SYDVKM.

The chain carries TRBV5-6 and TRBJ2-2; 10 bases map to TRBD1. The CDR3 has 15 amino acids. CDR1 is SGHDT and CDR2 is YYEEEE in the germline V gene. Trimming took 3 bases from V and 3 from J; bases not matched to a gene: 2. CDR3 sequence (DNA): TGTGCCAGCAGCTATGGGACAGGGGACACCGGGGAGCTGTTTTTT. Encoded protein: CASSYGTGDTGELFF. The full variable domain, in which reference TRBV5-6 and TRBJ2-2 provide the parts outside the CDR3, is DAGVTQSPTHLIKTRGQQVTLRCSPKSGHDTVSWYQQALGQGPQFIFQYYEEEERQRGNFPDRFSGHQFPNYSSELNVNALLLGDSALYLCASSYGTGDTGELFFGEGSRLTVL.